This entry lists 28 T cell receptor beta chains sequenced from one sample in a study of graft-versus-host responses after intestinal transplantation (dated by TCRdb to the early 2020s). Libraries were prepared through the immunoSEQ multiplex PCR assay. Entries here come from immuneACCESS through TCRdb and include only in-frame sequences with V and J called. Some clones fail to appear in such tables; in the studies checked, an unresolved V gene covers under half of the shortfall, and the cause of the remainder is unknown. Present in this sample are about 25,000 clones, about 95% of which were seen just once. Approximately 0.82% of the sample rests with the top ten. The specimen was PBMCs, collected more than 29 days after intestinal transplant. The origin of the receptors is a human patient who received an intestinal transplant, so some T cells may come from the graft donor.

Points on this clone: The DNA is omitted, as the CDR3 cannot be located on it reliably, and the CDR3 follows TCRdb's listing. This chain uses TRBV6-5 with TRBJ2-7; the D call of TRBD2 is as the table states it, not checked on the DNA. CDR1 MNHEY and CDR2 SVGAGI come from the germline V gene. 15 amino acids form the CDR3, both terminal residues included. The CDR3 here is CASSSSSGGAYEQYF.

The chain couples TRBV4-1 to TRBJ1-3, with a possible D match to TRBD1 (5 bases). V dropped 3 bases and J dropped 2 bases, with 8 bases sitting between them. The CDR3 is 14 residues long. Per germline, CDR1 MGHRA and CDR2 YSYEKL. DNA for the CDR3: TGCGCCAGCAGCCAGGCAGGGACTGGAAACACCATATATTTT. Protein product: CASSQAGTGNTIYF.

This sequence joins TRBV19 and TRBJ2-5; the D gene is possibly TRBD1 (6 bases). The end of the DNA is better explained by TRBJ2-7, so the J call may be wrong. CDR1 LNHDA and CDR2 SQIVND come from the germline V gene (reference sequence). This CDR3 is 14 amino acids long. CDR3 amino acids: CASSGDLRGSEQYF. As DNA, the CDR3 is TGTGCCAGTAGTGGGGATCTCAGGGGATCCGAGCAGTACTTC.

The chain recombines TRBV5-4 with TRBJ2-3; 11 bases align to TRBD2. The CDR3 contains 14 residues. Trimming cost V 5 bases and J 6 bases; bases outside gene matches: 5. In germline, CDR1 is SGHNT, CDR2 YYREEE (reference sequence). The CDR3 loop is CASSWASGRDTQYF. The CDR3 DNA follows: TGTGCCAGCAGTTGGGCTAGCGGGAGGGATACGCAGTATTTT.

This chain joins TRBV7-2 and TRBJ2-1; D call uncertain. The germline V and J ends were trimmed by 1 base and 4 bases, with 11 bases remaining between them. CDR3 length equals 15 residues. CDR1 is SGHTA and CDR2 is FQGNSA in the germline V gene. CDR3 residues: CASSLDRIPYNEQFF. The CDR3 DNA reads TGTGCCAGCAGCTTAGACAGAATCCCATACAATGAGCAGTTCTTC.

CDR3 DNA: TGTGCCAGCAGTTACGAGGGAGGCGCTGAAGCTTTCTTT. Its protein is CASSYEGGAEAFF. V usage is TRBV6-6 and J usage is TRBJ1-1; D unresolved. The CDR3 length is 13 residues. The V and J ends lost 2 bases and 6 bases respectively, with 10 bases between them. Germline V gives CDR1 MNHNY, CDR2 SVGAGI (reference sequence).

The chain links TRBV6-1 to TRBJ2-1; D is unresolved. V was cut by 8 bases and J by 7 bases, with 6 bases left in between. Germline-derived CDR1 and CDR2 are MNHNS and SASEGT. The CDR3 covers 10 residues. The CDR3: CASGNNEQFF. CDR3 sequence (DNA): TGTGCCAGCGGGAATAATGAGCAGTTCTTC.

CDR3 in amino acids: CASSSVGYGYTF. The DNA for the CDR3 is TGTGCCAGCAGCTCAGTGGGCTATGGCTACACCTTC. The rearrangement links TRBV7-2 to TRBJ1-2; no definite D call. The germline V and J ends were trimmed by 4 bases and 4 bases, with 7 bases remaining between them. Germline assignment: CDR1 SGHTA and CDR2 FQGNSA. The CDR3 covers 12 residues. Full variable domain (outside the CDR3, taken from reference TRBV7-2 and TRBJ1-2): GAGVSQSPSNKVTEKGKDVELRCDPISGHTALYWYRQSLGQGLEFLIYFQGNSAPDKSGLPSDRFSAERTGGSVSTLTIQRTQQEDSAVYLCASSSVGYGYTFGSGTRLTVV.

The CDR3 here is CASSEGVYEQYF. The CDR3 DNA reads TGTGCCAGCAGTGAAGGGGTCTACGAGCAGTACTTC. The V and J genes are TRBV6-1 and TRBJ2-5; D call uncertain. The J call may be incorrect, as the DNA end agrees better with TRBJ2-7. This CDR3 comprises 12 residues. Germline assignment: CDR1 MNHNS and CDR2 SASEGT.

V is TRBV6-1 and J is TRBJ1-4; the D is unclear. The length of the CDR3 is 14 residues. Trimming cost V 9 bases and J 3 bases, with 14 bases left between them. Per the germline V gene, CDR1 is MNHNS and CDR2 is SASEGT. CDR3 loop: CASMSIHPNEKLFF. Written as DNA, the CDR3 is TGTGCCAGTATGAGCATCCACCCTAATGAAAAACTGTTTTTT.

The genes are TRBV19 and TRBJ1-2; D is possibly TRBD1 (6 bases). Germline V lookup: CDR1 LNHDA, CDR2 SQIVND (reference sequence). The V gene lost 5 bases and the J gene lost 0 bases, with 13 bases spanning the gap. The CDR3 is 15 amino acids. The CDR3 spells CASSPRGAPNYGYTF. In nucleotides, the CDR3 is TGTGCCAGTAGTCCGCGGGGGGCCCCTAACTATGGCTACACCTTC. The variable domain in full, completed from reference TRBV19 and TRBJ1-2, reads DGGITQSPKYLFRKEGQNVTLSCEQNLNHDAMYWYRQDPGQGLRLIYYSQIVNDFQKGDIAEGYSVSREKKESFPLTVTSAQKNPTAFYLCASSPRGAPNYGYTFGSGTRLTVV.

This chain joins TRBV14 and TRBJ1-1; D ambiguous. The germline V gene encodes CDR1 SGHDN and CDR2 FVKESK. The V end lost 0 bases, the J end lost 1 base, and 9 bases lay between the germline ends. The CDR3 totals 15 residues. This chain's CDR3 is CASSQDPGTNTEAFF. CDR3 coding DNA: TGTGCCAGCAGCCAAGACCCAGGTACGAACACTGAAGCTTTCTTT.

The chain uses TRBV19 and TRBJ2-7; no firm D call. Looked up from germline, CDR1 is LNHDA and CDR2 is SQIVND (reference sequence). Between the trimmed V and J ends, which lost 4 bases and 3 bases, there was a span of 10 bases. This CDR3 is built from 13 residues. CDR3 amino acids: CASSRERSYEQYF. In DNA, the CDR3 is TGTGCCAGTAGTAGAGAGCGAAGCTACGAGCAGTACTTC.

The chain couples TRBV5-1 to TRBJ1-2, with 7 bases fitting TRBD1. J lost 3 bases, V lost 1 base, and 3 bases had no gene match. Per germline, CDR1 SGHRS and CDR2 YFSETQ. The CDR3 consists of 14 residues. The CDR3 DNA is TGCGCCAGCAGCTTGACCGGGACAGACTATGGCTACACCTTC. Translation: CASSLTGTDYGYTF.

The chain recombines TRBV28 with TRBJ2-7, with 10 nucleotides matching TRBD1. The V gene end was trimmed by 6 bases and the J gene end by 2 bases; junction bases not matched to a gene: 13. Germline V gene lookup returns CDR1 MDHEN and CDR2 SYDVKM. The CDR3 runs 17 residues. The DNA of the CDR3 is TGTGCCAGCAGCCATGACCCTCGACAGGGGGCTACCTACGAGCAGTACTTC. This translates into CASSHDPRQGATYEQYF. The full variable domain, its missing parts supplied by reference TRBV28 and TRBJ2-7, is DVKVTQSSRYLVKRTGEKVFLECVQDMDHENMFWYRQDPGLGLRLIYFSYDVKMKEKGDIPEGYSVSREKKERFSLILESASTNQTSMYLCASSHDPRQGATYEQYFGPGTRLTVT.

This sequence joins TRBV5-1 and TRBJ2-3; 10 positions agree with TRBD1. Germline V gives CDR1 SGHRS, CDR2 YFSETQ. Germline trimming cut 4 bases from V and 6 bases from J; bases unmatched to any gene: 5. The CDR3 sequence is 14 residues long. CDR3 in DNA: TGCGCCAGCAGCCAGGGACAGGGGAGGGATACGCAGTATTTT. This sequence encodes CASSQGQGRDTQYF. The full variable domain, its missing parts supplied by reference TRBV5-1 and TRBJ2-3, is KAGVTQTPRYLIKTRGQQVTLSCSPISGHRSVSWYQQTPGQGLQFLFEYFSETQRNKGNFPGRFSGRQFSNSRSEMNVSTLELGDSALYLCASSQGQGRDTQYFGPGTRLTVL.

The chain links TRBV4-1 to TRBJ2-3; 8 bases align to TRBD2. Losses at the gene ends were 4 bases for V and 4 bases for J; bases not matched to a gene: 13. Germline loops: CDR1 MGHRA, CDR2 YSYEKL. The CDR3 totals 17 residues. CDR3 residues: CASSRLEAGAVADTQYF. The DNA for the CDR3 is TGCGCCAGCAGCCGGCTTGAAGCGGGAGCGGTCGCAGATACGCAGTATTTT.

This clone was detected once. V gene TRBV18 combines with J gene TRBJ1-3; D not resolved. Per germline, CDR1 KGHSH and CDR2 LQKENI. Trimming left V 0 bases short and J 1 base short, with 7 bases between. The length of the CDR3 is 15 residues. CDR3 coding DNA: TGTGCCAGCTCACCACCCGCCGCATCTGGAAACACCATATATTTT. It is translated as CASSPPAASGNTIYF. Full variable domain (missing parts from reference TRBV18 and TRBJ1-3): NAGVMQNPRHLVRRRGQEARLRCSPMKGHSHVYWYRQLPEEGLKFMVYLQKENIIDESGMPKERFSAEFPKEGPSILRIQQVVRGDSAAYFCASSPPAASGNTIYFGEGSWLTVV.

The chain links TRBV4-1 to TRBJ2-7; weak D call: TRBD1 (5 bases). CDR1 and CDR2 from the germline V gene are MGHRA and YSYEKL. Trimming cost V 1 base and J 0 bases, with 10 bases left between them. The CDR3 length is 15 residues. CDR3 region: CASSQVQGSSYEQYF. In DNA form, the CDR3 reads TGCGCCAGCAGCCAAGTCCAGGGCAGCTCCTACGAGCAGTACTTC.

V and J are TRBV7-8 and TRBJ2-7; 8 bases line up with TRBD1. Trimming at V came to 5 bases and at J to 3 bases, leaving 3 bases not matched to a gene. Germline lookup yields CDR1 SGHVS and CDR2 FQNEAQ. The CDR3 is made up of 13 amino acids. As DNA, the CDR3 is TGTGCCAGCAGCCGGGACAGGAGCTACGAGCAGTACTTC. Protein sequence: CASSRDRSYEQYF.

The gene calls are TRBV30 and TRBJ1-6, with 8 bases aligning to TRBD1. In germline, CDR1 is GTSNPN, CDR2 SVGIG (reference sequence). The CDR3 is 16 amino acids. V shed 5 bases, J shed 0 bases, and the junction held 6 bases outside the gene matches. CDR3 nucleotide sequence: TGTGCCTGGGGGACAGGCTTTAGCTCCTATAATTCACCCCTCCACTTT. Translation gives CAWGTGFSSYNSPLHF.

The rearrangement joins TRBV6-6 to TRBJ2-7, with D perhaps TRBD1 or TRBD2 (5 bases each). The V gene's germline CDR1 is MNHNY and CDR2 SVGAGI (reference sequence). This CDR3 comprises 13 residues. Trimming removed 5 bases from V and 4 bases from J, with 12 bases in between. As DNA, the CDR3 is TGTGCCAGCAGTCCCGGGACGGTTTACGAGCAGTACTTC. It translates to CASSPGTVYEQYF.

V gene TRBV6-1 combines with J gene TRBJ1-2; the match to TRBD1 covers 9 bases. V lost 5 bases to trimming and J lost 8 bases; unmatched junction nucleotides: 12. Germline-derived CDR1 and CDR2 are MNHNS and SASEGT. There are 15 residues in the CDR3. The CDR3 DNA follows: TGTGCCAGCAGTTGGACAGGGGCTACCTCGGGGGGCTACACCTTC. Translating it yields CASSWTGATSGGYTF.

The gene calls are TRBV30 and TRBJ1-6; D ambiguous. The CDR3 runs to 13 residues. CDR1 is GTSNPN, CDR2 SVGIG, per germline (reference sequence). Trimming removed 2 bases from V and 8 bases from J, with 10 bases in between. CDR3 in amino acids: CAWSHTGYSPLHF. The CDR3 DNA sequence: TGTGCCTGGAGTCATACGGGATATTCACCCCTCCACTTT. Full variable domain (missing parts from reference TRBV30 and TRBJ1-6): SQTIHQWPATLVQPVGSPLSLECTVEGTSNPNLYWYRQAAGRGLQLLFYSVGIGQISSEVPQNLSASRPQDRQFILSSKKLLLSDSGFYLCAWSHTGYSPLHFGNGTRLTVT.

The chain combines TRBV7-8 with TRBJ2-7; D possibly corresponds to TRBD1 (5 bases). This CDR3 comprises 16 residues. Germline V gene data show CDR1 as SGHVS and CDR2 as FQNEAQ. Trimming cost V 2 bases and J 4 bases, with 18 bases left between them. CDR3 DNA sequence: TGTGCCAGCAGCTTATCATACAGGAAGGCTGGGTACGAGCAGTACTTC. Protein: CASSLSYRKAGYEQYF.

The chain joins TRBV27 to TRBJ1-2; D possibly corresponds to TRBD1 (6 bases). Per germline, CDR1 MNHEY and CDR2 SMNVEV (reference sequence). The CDR3 consists of 13 residues. The V end was cut by 6 bases, the J end by 8 bases, with 16 bases between. CDR3: CASSWEGGAGYTF. The CDR3 DNA follows: TGTGCCAGCAGCTGGGAGGGGGGCGCAGGCTACACCTTC.

The rearrangement joins TRBV6-5 to TRBJ2-2; D ambiguous. Trimming removed 4 bases at V and 1 base at J, with 10 bases between. The germline gives CDR1 MNHEY, CDR2 SVGAGI. The CDR3 is 15 residues long. CDR3 nucleotides: TGTGCCAGCAGTTCCACGTATGAGAACACCGGGGAGCTGTTTTTT. Translating gives CASSSTYENTGELFF.

This rearrangement joins TRBV30 to TRBJ1-2, with D possibly being TRBD1 (6 bases). V was cut by 0 bases and J by 2 bases, with 7 bases left in between. Per the germline V gene, CDR1 is GTSNPN and CDR2 is SVGIG (reference sequence). The CDR3 has 13 amino acids. CDR3 coding DNA: TGTGCCTGGAGTGTGACAGGCAACTATGGCTACACCTTC. Translating it yields CAWSVTGNYGYTF.